The 14 T cell receptor beta chains in this list originate from one sample, sequenced in a study of T cells in Graves' hyperthyroidism and ophthalmopathy. Amplified TCR beta CDR3 regions derived from RNA transcripts. With the HTBI primer set, the TCR CDR3 went through a first round of RT-PCR. TCRdb recomputed calls from the multiplex PCR reads with MiXCR, one row per CDR3 protein. The table records 660,000 or so distinct CDR3 sequences, 45% of them present only once. Material for sequencing was peripheral blood or thyroid tissue (not recorded which). The receptors stem from an adult man with Graves' disease, either hyperthyroidism or ophthalmopathy (not recorded which).

The rearrangement joins TRBV20-1 to TRBJ1-5, with TRBD1 matching 7 bases. This CDR3 region has 15 residues. The J segment lost 4 bases and the V segment lost 1 base, leaving 7 bases of the junction unmatched. Germline V lookup: CDR1 DFQATT, CDR2 SNEGSKA (reference sequence). The CDR3 DNA sequence: TGCAGTGCTAGAGCCTCGGTACAGGGGAATCAGCCCCAGCATTTT. This sequence encodes CSARASVQGNQPQHF.

The table lists this clonotype with a few counts. The CDR3, as DNA: TGTGCCAGCAGTTTCGAAACAGGGGCAGGCTATGGCTACACCTTC. The encoded protein is CASSFETGAGYGYTF. The chain uses TRBV2 and TRBJ1-2; TRBD1 aligns across 7 bases. The V gene end was trimmed by 5 bases and the J gene end by 4 bases; junction bases not matched to a gene: 10. CDR3 length equals 15 residues. Germline V gene lookup returns CDR1 SNHLY and CDR2 FYNNEI.

The chain links TRBV20-1 to TRBJ2-5, with 11 bases aligning to TRBD2. With 6 bases clipped from V and 7 bases from J, the junction kept 16 bases outside the gene matches. CDR1 and CDR2 (germline): DFQATT, SNEGSKA (reference sequence). The CDR3 is 16 residues long. The CDR3 is CSARPLERLAGGTQYF. CDR3 in DNA: TGCAGTGCCCGCCCCTTGGAGAGGCTAGCGGGAGGGACCCAGTACTTC.

In this sample, this clonotype turned up a few times. The chain is built from TRBV7-9 and TRBJ2-7; no firm D call. Germline CDR1 and CDR2: SEHNR and FQNEAQ (reference sequence). The CDR3 is 14 amino acids. Trimming removed 5 bases at V and 6 bases at J, with 17 bases between. CDR3 DNA: TGTGCCAGCAGCCAAGATCAGGTGAATAGCGAGCAGTACTTC. This encodes CASSQDQVNSEQYF.

This clonotype has just one count. The chain recombines TRBV10-3 with TRBJ1-6; D perhaps matches TRBD1 (5 bases). V was cut by 6 bases and J by 13 bases, with 19 bases left in between. The CDR3 consists of 14 residues. Germline V CDR1 and CDR2: ENHRY, SYGVKD. The CDR3 bases are TGTGCCATCAGACAACCAGAAGGGGACCAGCCCCTCCACTTT. The encoded protein is CAIRQPEGDQPLHF.

This clonotype was observed at least ten times. The V gene is TRBV24-1, the J gene TRBJ1-2, with TRBD1 matching over 7 bases. Germline CDR1 and CDR2: KGHDR and SFDVKD. The V and J ends lost 3 bases and 3 bases, in that order; junction bases with no gene match: 6. This CDR3 has 15 amino acids. This chain's CDR3 is CATSDGGGTDYGYTF. For the CDR3, the DNA is TGTGCCACCAGTGATGGTGGAGGGACAGACTATGGCTACACCTTC.

This clonotype was seen ten or more times. This chain uses TRBV7-6 with TRBJ1-3, with D perhaps matching TRBD1 (5 bases). This CDR3 has 17 residues. From germline, CDR1 is SGHVS and CDR2 FNYEAQ. Trimming pared 5 bases from V and 4 bases from J, leaving 21 bases between. CDR3 protein: CASSLEAGKGSGNTIYF. For the CDR3, the DNA is TGTGCCAGCAGCCTTGAGGCAGGGAAAGGTTCCGGAAACACCATATATTTT.

The chain links TRBV2 to TRBJ1-5; 8 bases fit TRBD1. The CDR3 is 14 amino acids. The trim removed 5 bases at V and 3 bases at J, leaving 3 bases unmatched. Germline-derived CDR1 and CDR2 are SNHLY and FYNNEI. The CDR3 loop reads CASSSGGPNQPQHF. Written as DNA, the CDR3 is TGTGCCAGCAGTTCAGGGGGCCCCAATCAGCCCCAGCATTTT.

This clonotype was counted a few times. This chain joins TRBV7-3 and TRBJ1-1; 8 positions match TRBD1. Germline CDR1 and CDR2: SGHTA and FQGTGA. This CDR3 spans 13 amino acids. The J segment lost 8 bases and the V segment lost 5 bases, leaving 7 bases of the junction unmatched. The CDR3 loop is CASSPRQGKEAFF. DNA for the CDR3: TGTGCCAGCAGCCCCAGACAGGGGAAGGAAGCTTTCTTT.

In this sample, this clonotype turned up a few times. This rearrangement joins TRBV12-3 or TRBV12-4 to TRBJ1-4; possible D gene TRBD1, 6 bases. Between the trimmed V and J ends, which lost 5 bases and 5 bases, there was a span of 12 bases. The CDR3 spans 14 residues. The CDR3 spells CASSPGARNEKLFF. The CDR3 DNA follows: TGTGCCAGCAGTCCAGGGGCAAGAAATGAAAAACTGTTTTTT.

The chain couples TRBV20-1 to TRBJ1-5; a weak D match, TRBD1 (6 bases). V was cut by 3 bases and J by 9 bases, with 15 bases left in between. Germline lookup yields CDR1 DFQATT and CDR2 SNEGSKA (reference sequence). This CDR3 has 13 amino acids. DNA of the CDR3: TGCAGTGCTAGTGGGGGGGGCGGAGGGCCCCAGCATTTT. Encoded protein: CSASGGGGGPQHF.

The genes are TRBV7-9 and TRBJ1-1; TRBD1 agrees at 8 bases. There are 14 residues in the CDR3. Germline V gene data show CDR1 as SEHNR and CDR2 as FQNEAQ (reference sequence). Germline trimming cut 7 bases from V and 1 base from J; bases unmatched to any gene: 5. CDR3 residues: CASTVTGGNTEAFF. The CDR3 DNA follows: TGTGCCAGCACAGTAACAGGGGGGAACACTGAAGCTTTCTTT. The full variable domain, completed using reference TRBV7-9 and TRBJ1-1, is DTGVSQNPRHKITKRGQNVTFRCDPISEHNRLYWYRQTLGQGPEFLTYFQNEAQLEKSRLLSDRFSAERPKGSFSTLEIQRTEQGDSAMYLCASTVTGGNTEAFFGQGTRLTVV.

This clonotype has just a few counts. The chain uses TRBV7-9 and TRBJ1-3; 9 bases align to TRBD1. V shed 3 bases and J 0 bases; nucleotides not matched to a gene: 12. Germline loops: CDR1 SEHNR, CDR2 FQNEAQ (reference sequence). There are 19 residues in the CDR3. In nucleotides, the CDR3 is TGTGCCAGCAGCTTCCCCCGGGACAGGGTTCCCATCTCTGGAAACACCATATATTTT. Encoded protein: CASSFPRDRVPISGNTIYF.

This clonotype turned up a few times. This sequence joins TRBV5-6 and TRBJ1-1; no firm D call. The CDR3 consists of 14 residues. The ends were cut back, 6 bases at V and 0 bases at J, with 12 bases in the middle. Germline CDR1 reads SGHDT; CDR2 reads YYEEEE. CDR3 DNA: TGTGCCAGCAACAGAGGATACCTGAACACTGAAGCTTTCTTT. Protein: CASNRGYLNTEAFF.